The 5 T cell receptor beta chains reported below all come from one sample, sequenced in a study of CD8+ T cells in alopecia areata. As the sequencing template, cDNA was produced by extracting RNA and reverse transcribing it. Generated by immunoSEQ multiplex PCR, the TCRdb table keeps only in-frame clones and is missing some. The data hold tens of thousands of clones, with 51% observed a single time. The sample taken for sequencing was NKG2D-high CD8+ T cells sorted from blood. The receptors come from a human donor with alopecia areata.

The chain combines TRBV28 with TRBJ2-4; TRBD2 might be the D (6 bases). Trimming shortened V by 4 bases and J by 7 bases, and 8 bases separated the two germline ends. The V gene's germline CDR1 is MDHEN and CDR2 SYDVKM. The CDR3 is made up of 12 amino acids. CDR3 amino acids: CASSSSGNIQYF. In DNA form, the CDR3 reads TGTGCCAGCAGTTCCAGCGGGAACATTCAGTACTTC.

The chain couples TRBV6-5 to TRBJ2-1; the D is unclear. Trimming left V 4 bases short and J 7 bases short, with 8 bases between. This CDR3 comprises 12 residues. Looked up from germline, CDR1 is MNHEY and CDR2 is SVGAGI. Here the CDR3 DNA reads TGTGCCAGCAGTTCTTTCGGGAATGAGCAGTTCTTC. Amino acid sequence: CASSSFGNEQFF.

The chain uses TRBV23-1 and TRBJ2-4; a possible D gene is TRBD1 (6 bases). TRBV23-1 is given ORF status, its function remaining uncertain. V was clipped by 0 bases and J by 0 bases, with 24 bases between them. The CDR3 runs 21 residues. The CDR3 region has the DNA TGCGCCAGCAGTCAATCCCGCGGACAGCCAGGAACGATCCTAGCCAAAAACATTCAGTACTTC. It is translated as CASSQSRGQPGTILAKNIQYF.

The chain employs TRBV28 and TRBJ2-3; D is unclear. The germline V and J ends were trimmed by 6 bases and 4 bases, with 8 bases remaining between them. From germline, CDR1 is MDHEN and CDR2 SYDVKM. The CDR3 is 12 residues long. The CDR3 loop reads CASSRGPDTQYF. In nucleotides, the CDR3 is TGTGCCAGCAGCCGCGGACCAGATACGCAGTATTTT. Together with reference TRBV28 and TRBJ2-3, the CDR3 gives the full variable domain: DVKVTQSSRYLVKRTGEKVFLECVQDMDHENMFWYRQDPGLGLRLIYFSYDVKMKEKGDIPEGYSVSREKKERFSLILESASTNQTSMYLCASSRGPDTQYFGPGTRLTVL.

The V gene is TRBV29-1, the J gene TRBJ2-1; 7 bases fit TRBD2. V shed 0 bases, J shed 2 bases, and the junction held 7 bases outside the gene matches. CDR3 length equals 16 residues. Germline values: CDR1 SQVTM, CDR2 ANQGSEA. This chain's CDR3 is CSVEEGGRLTYNEQFF. CDR3 in DNA: TGCAGCGTTGAAGAGGGCGGGAGACTGACCTACAATGAGCAGTTCTTC.